The 29 T cell receptor beta chains given below trace back to one sample, sequenced in a study of yellow fever vaccine responses in identical twins. TCRdb fed the RT-PCR reads into MiXCR, producing one record per CDR3 protein. The data show about 1,000 distinct CDR3 sequences, approximately 82% seen once. Here the sequenced sample was T cells from blood (PBMCs), unsorted or a sorted subset (not recorded which), taken before or after yellow fever vaccination (not recorded which). The source of these receptors is a female donor who received the yellow fever vaccine.

A few counts support this clonotype. The chain has TRBV4-3 and TRBJ2-7; 8 bases match TRBD2. The germline V gene encodes CDR1 LGHNA and CDR2 YSLEER. J lost 5 bases, V lost 0 bases, and 6 bases had no gene match. CDR3 length: 15 residues. CDR3 nucleotide sequence: TGCGCCAGCAGCCAAGACAGCGGGAGCCTGAACGAGCAGTACTTC. Amino acids: CASSQDSGSLNEQYF.

The J gene is TRBJ2-2, the V gene TRBV12-3 or TRBV12-4; 9 nucleotides agree with TRBD1. The CDR3 sequence is 16 residues long. The V segment lost 6 bases and the J segment 2 bases; nucleotides outside the gene matches: 7. CDR3 sequence (DNA): TGTGCCAGCAGACGTACAGGGGGCATAAACACCGGGGAGCTGTTTTTT. Amino acids: CASRRTGGINTGELFF.

Notes on this clonotype: The junction and the germline gene differ at one end; a read error may be behind it. The chain recombines TRBV2 with TRBJ2-5, with D perhaps matching TRBD1 (6 bases). Germline lookup yields CDR1 SNHLY and CDR2 FYNNEI. This CDR3 spans 14 amino acids. CDR3 in amino acids: CASRIDRRIETQYF. The CDR3 bases are TGTGCTAGCAGAATTGACAGGAGGATAGAGACCCAGTACTTC.

The chain uses TRBV20-1 and TRBJ1-2; no clear D. Trimming cost V 0 bases and J 6 bases, with 5 bases left between them. The CDR3 has 11 amino acids. Germline values: CDR1 DFQATT, CDR2 SNEGSKA (reference sequence). The CDR3 is CSARDYDGYTF. The DNA for the CDR3 is TGCAGTGCTAGAGATTACGATGGCTACACCTTC.

The V gene is TRBV7-6, the J gene TRBJ1-5, with 7 positions matching TRBD1. The V and J ends lost 0 bases and 2 bases, in that order; junction bases with no gene match: 7. Germline CDR1 reads SGHVS; CDR2 reads FNYEAQ. The length of the CDR3 is 17 residues. The CDR3 here is CASSLAELTGGNQPQHF. DNA of the CDR3: TGTGCCAGCAGCTTAGCCGAACTCACAGGGGGCAATCAGCCCCAGCATTTT. Complete variable domain (other parts from reference TRBV7-6 and TRBJ1-5): GAGVSQSPRYKVTKRGQDVALRCDPISGHVSLYWYRQALGQGPEFLTYFNYEAQQDKSGLPNDRFSAERPEGSISTLTIQRTEQRDSAMYRCASSLAELTGGNQPQHFGDGTRLSIL.

The CDR3 reads CASSRQAVGYTEAFF. The CDR3 DNA sequence: TGCGCCAGCAGCCGTCAAGCCGTGGGGTATACTGAAGCTTTCTTT. The chain has TRBV4-3 and TRBJ1-1, with D hard to call. V was pared by 4 bases and J by 5 bases, with 17 bases between. Per germline, CDR1 LGHNA and CDR2 YSLEER. This CDR3 contains 15 residues.

The chain couples TRBV11-1 to TRBJ2-1; 11 nucleotides align to TRBD1. V lost 7 bases to trimming and J lost 8 bases; unmatched junction nucleotides: 7. The CDR3 is made up of 14 amino acids. Germline V gene data show CDR1 as SGHAT and CDR2 as FQDESV (reference sequence). The CDR3 DNA reads TGTGCCAGCACCGAGGACAGGGGGCACGATGAGCAGTTCTTC. Amino acids: CASTEDRGHDEQFF.

This clonotype was seen a few times. The chain uses TRBV2 and TRBJ1-1, with D possibly TRBD1 on 5 matching bases. The germline gives CDR1 SNHLY, CDR2 FYNNEI. V was shortened by 1 base and J by 11 bases, with 17 bases between the two germline ends. CDR3 length equals 14 residues. This CDR3 reads CASSEVVDTVEAFF. The CDR3, as DNA: TGTGCCAGCAGTGAAGTGGTGGACACTGTCGAGGCTTTCTTT.

The chain combines TRBV2 with TRBJ2-1; tentative D call: TRBD1 (6 bases). The V gene's germline CDR1 is SNHLY and CDR2 FYNNEI. This CDR3 region has 13 residues. V was shortened by 5 bases and J by 4 bases, with 9 bases between the two germline ends. CDR3 sequence: CASSTGSYNEQFF. Here the CDR3 DNA reads TGTGCCAGCAGTACAGGGTCGTACAATGAGCAGTTCTTC.

V gene TRBV6-2 or TRBV6-3 combines with J gene TRBJ2-7; TRBD1 is a possible D gene (6 bases). Germline values: CDR1 MNHEY, CDR2 SVGEGT. V lost 4 bases and J 2 bases, leaving 9 bases between the germline ends. The CDR3 has 13 amino acids. This chain's CDR3 is CASSFGQPYEQYF. The CDR3 DNA follows: TGTGCCAGCAGTTTTGGACAGCCCTACGAGCAGTACTTC.

This clonotype was seen only a few times. The chain is built from TRBV29-1 and TRBJ2-1; D may correspond to TRBD1 or TRBD2 (5 bases each). The CDR3 spans 12 residues. V was clipped by 6 bases and J by 7 bases, with 13 bases between them. Germline CDR1 and CDR2: SQVTM and ANQGSEA. CDR3 loop: CSVKFWGNEQFF. CDR3 bases: TGCAGCGTGAAGTTTTGGGGGAATGAGCAGTTCTTC.

The genes are TRBV2 and TRBJ2-1, with 8 bases aligning to TRBD1. CDR1 SNHLY and CDR2 FYNNEI come from the germline V gene. The CDR3 is 14 residues long. The junction had 4 bases not matched to a gene; V was cut back by 7 bases and J by 2 bases. The CDR3 DNA reads as TGTGCCAGCAAGAGGGACAGGACCTACAATGAGCAGTTCTTC. Its translation is CASKRDRTYNEQFF.

V gene TRBV4-1 combines with J gene TRBJ1-1; maybe TRBD1 (5 bases). The CDR3 runs to 16 residues. V was shortened by 1 base and J by 6 bases, with 18 bases between the two germline ends. Germline V lookup: CDR1 MGHRA, CDR2 YSYEKL. CDR3 DNA sequence: TGCGCCAGCAGCCAAGGACAGAGACCCGGAGTGCCTGAAGCTTTCTTT. Its translation: CASSQGQRPGVPEAFF.

The gene calls are TRBV4-2 and TRBJ1-1; 9 bases are shared with TRBD1. CDR1 and CDR2 (germline): LGHNA, YNFKEQ. CDR3 length: 14 amino acids. V trimming: 2 bases; J trimming: 5 bases; junction bases outside the gene matches: 3. In DNA form, the CDR3 reads TGTGCCAGCAGCCAAACCGGGACAGGGACTGAAGCTTTCTTT. Protein product: CASSQTGTGTEAFF.

This chain joins TRBV11-2 and TRBJ2-5; 13 bases map to TRBD2. The V gene end was trimmed by 7 bases and the J gene end by 5 bases; junction bases not matched to a gene: 7. The CDR3 covers 15 residues. CDR1 and CDR2 from the germline V gene are SGHAT and FQNNGV. This chain's CDR3 is CASILAGGQGETQYF. CDR3 sequence (DNA): TGTGCCAGCATACTAGCGGGGGGGCAGGGTGAGACCCAGTACTTC.

CDR3 amino acids: CASSLTTPGELFF. The CDR3 bases are TGTGCCAGCAGCTTAACGACTCCAGGGGAGCTGTTTTTT. The chain carries TRBV7-3 and TRBJ2-2; D gene unclear. Germline V gene lookup returns CDR1 SGHTA and CDR2 FQGTGA. The length of the CDR3 is 13 residues. Trimming took off 0 bases at V and 8 bases at J, with 7 bases between the two ends. The variable domain in full, with the rest retrieved from reference TRBV7-3 and TRBJ2-2, is GAGVSQTPSNKVTEKGKYVELRCDPISGHTALYWYRQSLGQGPEFLIYFQGTGAADDSGLPNDRFFAVRPEGSVSTLKIQRTERGDSAVYLCASSLTTPGELFFGEGSRLTVL.

The chain links TRBV9 to TRBJ2-7; D unclear. Germline V gives CDR1 SGDLS, CDR2 YYNGEE. This CDR3 has 14 amino acids. V was pared by 2 bases and J by 3 bases, with 12 bases between. CDR3 protein: CASSVDPHSYEQYF. The DNA for the CDR3 is TGTGCCAGCAGCGTTGACCCCCACAGCTACGAGCAGTACTTC.

This chain connects TRBV15 to TRBJ1-5; D is undetermined. CDR3 length: 15 residues. Germline V lookup: CDR1 LNHNV, CDR2 YYDKDF (reference sequence). Trimming took off 3 bases at V and 1 base at J, with 10 bases between the two ends. The CDR3, as DNA: TGTGCCACCAGCAGTTTCGGGAGGAGCAATCAGCCCCAGCATTTT. Residues: CATSSFGRSNQPQHF.

The V and J genes are TRBV20-1 and TRBJ1-6, with D possibly matching TRBD1 (6 bases). This CDR3 has 14 residues. Trimming took off 0 bases at V and 8 bases at J, with 11 bases between the two ends. Germline CDR1 DFQATT, CDR2 SNEGSKA (reference sequence). The CDR3 loop is CSARDRGEHSPLHF. Written as DNA, the CDR3 is TGCAGTGCTAGAGACAGGGGAGAACATTCACCCCTCCACTTT.

The chain uses TRBV5-5 and TRBJ2-7, with TRBD1 identical over 7 bases. The CDR3 has 14 amino acids. V lost 3 bases and J lost 5; bases outside the gene matches: 8. The germline V gene encodes CDR1 SGHKS and CDR2 YYEKEE (reference sequence). This chain's CDR3 is CASSSETGKDEQYF. DNA of the CDR3: TGTGCCAGCAGCTCCGAGACAGGGAAAGACGAGCAGTACTTC.

This rearrangement joins TRBV20-1 to TRBJ2-7, with a weak D call TRBD1 (5 bases). The CDR3 covers 11 residues. The V and J ends lost 6 bases and 3 bases respectively, with 9 bases between them. Germline V lookup: CDR1 DFQATT, CDR2 SNEGSKA (reference sequence). The CDR3 DNA sequence: TGCAGTGCCGCGGACATCTACGAGCAGTACGTC. This codes for CSAADIYEQYV.

V is TRBV2 and J is TRBJ2-3; 9 bases fit TRBD2. V lost 10 bases and J lost 0; bases outside the gene matches: 14. The CDR3 covers 17 residues. Germline CDR1 and CDR2: SNHLY and FYNNEI. In DNA form, the CDR3 reads TGTGCCATTCCCCGACGGGCTAGCGGGATAAGCACAGATACGCAGTATTTT. As protein: CAIPRRASGISTDTQYF.

V usage is TRBV11-2 and J usage is TRBJ2-3, with TRBD2 matching 10 bases. The CDR3 runs 18 residues. With 1 base clipped from V and 4 bases from J, the junction kept 11 bases outside the gene matches. CDR1 and CDR2 from the germline V gene are SGHAT and FQNNGV. This chain's CDR3 is CASSLVGGLAGEPDTQYF. Written as DNA, the CDR3 is TGTGCCAGCAGCTTAGTTGGTGGGCTAGCGGGGGAGCCAGATACGCAGTATTTT.

This clonotype was seen just once. This chain joins TRBV5-6 and TRBJ2-7; TRBD1 or TRBD2 may be the D gene (5 bases each). This CDR3 region has 13 residues. Germline CDR1 reads SGHDT; CDR2 reads YYEEEE. The ends were cut back, 0 bases at V and 8 bases at J, with 12 bases in the middle. The CDR3 spells CASSLAEGSKQYV. CDR3 DNA: TGTGCCAGCAGCTTGGCTGAGGGGTCGAAGCAGTACGTC.

The chain is built from TRBV20-1 and TRBJ2-5, with D hard to call. The CDR3 loop spans 14 amino acids. Trimming shortened V by 0 bases and J by 5 bases, and 13 bases separated the two germline ends. Per germline, CDR1 DFQATT and CDR2 SNEGSKA (reference sequence). The CDR3 region has the DNA TGCAGTGCTAGAGATGGCTCTAGGGCGGAGACCCAGTACTTC. Protein: CSARDGSRAETQYF.

The V gene is TRBV11-1, the J gene TRBJ2-1, with D tentatively TRBD1 (5 bases). V shed 4 bases and J shed 8 bases, with 12 bases lying between them. Germline V gene sequence: CDR1 SGHAT, CDR2 FQDESV (reference sequence). The CDR3 length is 13 residues. The CDR3 DNA reads as TGTGCCAGCAGCTATAGGGGTGCCGATGAGCAGTTCTTC. Translation gives CASSYRGADEQFF.

This chain uses TRBV6-5 with TRBJ2-3; D remains unclear. Deletions cut 4 bases from V and 2 bases from J, with 7 bases between. Germline V gene lookup returns CDR1 MNHEY and CDR2 SVGAGI. This CDR3 region has 13 residues. The CDR3 sequence: CASSFSDTDTQYF. In nucleotides, the CDR3 is TGTGCCAGCAGTTTCTCCGACACAGATACGCAGTATTTT.

The sample holds one count of this clonotype. This chain uses TRBV27 with TRBJ2-3; 9 nucleotides match TRBD2. The germline V gene encodes CDR1 MNHEY and CDR2 SMNVEV (reference sequence). V dropped 3 bases and J dropped 4; count of bases not matched to a gene: 5. The length of the CDR3 is 15 residues. CDR3: CASSLGGRGADTQYF. The CDR3 region has the DNA TGTGCCAGCAGTTTGGGCGGGAGGGGGGCAGATACGCAGTATTTT.

A single count supports this clonotype. V and J are TRBV5-5 and TRBJ2-5, with D unclear. The V gene's germline CDR1 is SGHKS and CDR2 YYEKEE (reference sequence). Trimming took off 2 bases at V and 1 base at J, with 9 bases between the two ends. The CDR3 length is 14 residues. CDR3 DNA: TGTGCCAGCAGCTTTGGCCAGGTCCAAGAGACCCAGTACTTC. Translation gives CASSFGQVQETQYF.